This note documents a single TCR beta chain sequence. This receptor's antigen is unknown. Within one base of it there is no much larger clone, and no base qualities were kept. This sample was included in a study of blood T cell repertoires in COVID-19 (dated by TCRdb to the early 2020s). In terms of the full investigation: Samples covering the acute and convalescent phases of COVID-19 were provided by collaborators in the United States, Italy and Spain. Where available, HLA class I and class II types were obtained from metadata supplied by the sample provider rather than from assay-based typing. A de-identified subject ID, COVID-19 status, age in years and sex were almost always included in the sample metadata. A freely available public database, intended as a resource for researchers studying the immune response to SARS-CoV-2, is where the repertoires were released. Deeply sampled blood TCRbeta repertoires from subjects exposed to, actively infected with, or recovered from COVID-19 were included in the dataset. The prospective study material was composed of cDNA or gDNA derived from T cells, B-cell-depleted T cells, or PBMCs. The samples were drawn from the first 160 participants of the ongoing ImmuneRACE study and from 950 to 1,500 subjects provided by 6 global collaborators. General findings and caveats noted by the study authors: How much clinical and demographic metadata was included differed by source and by participant, and the metadata was provided uncurated.

V loses 6 bases of germline sequence and J loses 2 bases, and the interval between the two ends is 17 bases. The CDR3 goes from the cysteine to the phenylalanine over 16 residues. CDR3 DNA only is kept here, 48 bases in frame from base 1. Looking up the germline V gene yields CDR1 SGHDT and CDR2 YYEEEE. TCRbeta CDR3 regions were amplified from genomic DNA using the immunoSEQ Assay, a bias-controlled multiplex PCR. The source study handled its data this way. The number of nucleated cells in each sample was estimated by amplification of reference gene primers within the assay. Sequence reads were collapsed and filtered to measure the absolute abundance of every unique TCRbeta CDR3 rearrangement. For each sample, productive Simpson clonality was calculated as the square root of Simpson's diversity index over productive rearrangements. TCRdb limited this immuneACCESS table to in-frame rearrangements with V and J called. A share of clones is missing; checked studies link under half to unresolved V genes, and the rest is unexplained. The V and J calls and clone size are taken from that table; D and trimming were inferred from the DNA. The sample table holds roughly 150,000 clones, of which 86% were seen once. The ten largest clones represent less than 5.5% of the sample.

Participants in the prospective study were enrolled through a virtual design, were aged about 18 to 100 years, and lived in approximately 24 United States geographic areas. In the prospective study, cohorts were assigned on the basis of participant-reported clinical history obtained from a screening survey and a study questionnaire. Recovered participants in ImmuneRACE Cohort 3 were defined as having two consecutive negative NP/OP PCR tests, clearance from a healthcare professional, or resolution of symptoms. In the prospective study, whole blood, serum and a nasopharyngeal or oropharyngeal swab were collected from each participant by mobile phlebotomists. Prospective study participants could optionally give additional blood draws and questionnaires over an approximately two-month period. Prospective study blood samples were shipped either frozen or at room temperature before DNA extraction.

Sequencing was carried out using PBMCs or T cells enriched from blood (not recorded which). In this chain, TRBV5-6 is recombined with TRBJ1-4, and the D gene may be TRBD1, 6 bases matching. This TCR came from a man aged 45-65 years who had recovered from COVID-19. The CDR3 protein: CASMEQGMGTNEKLFF. The DNA sequence reads TGTGCCAGCATGGAACAGGGTATGGGGACTAATGAAAAACTGTTTTTT.